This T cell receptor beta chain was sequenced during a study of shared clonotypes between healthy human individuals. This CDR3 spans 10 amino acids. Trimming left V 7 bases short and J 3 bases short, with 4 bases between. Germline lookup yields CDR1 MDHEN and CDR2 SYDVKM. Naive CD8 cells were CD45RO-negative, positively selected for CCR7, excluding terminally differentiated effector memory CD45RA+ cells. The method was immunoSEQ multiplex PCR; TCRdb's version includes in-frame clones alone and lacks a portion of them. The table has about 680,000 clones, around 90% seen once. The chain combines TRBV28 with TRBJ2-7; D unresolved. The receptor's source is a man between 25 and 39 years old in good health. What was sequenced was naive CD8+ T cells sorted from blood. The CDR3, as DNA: TGTGCCAGCATGGACTACGAGCAGTACTTC. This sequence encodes CASMDYEQYF.